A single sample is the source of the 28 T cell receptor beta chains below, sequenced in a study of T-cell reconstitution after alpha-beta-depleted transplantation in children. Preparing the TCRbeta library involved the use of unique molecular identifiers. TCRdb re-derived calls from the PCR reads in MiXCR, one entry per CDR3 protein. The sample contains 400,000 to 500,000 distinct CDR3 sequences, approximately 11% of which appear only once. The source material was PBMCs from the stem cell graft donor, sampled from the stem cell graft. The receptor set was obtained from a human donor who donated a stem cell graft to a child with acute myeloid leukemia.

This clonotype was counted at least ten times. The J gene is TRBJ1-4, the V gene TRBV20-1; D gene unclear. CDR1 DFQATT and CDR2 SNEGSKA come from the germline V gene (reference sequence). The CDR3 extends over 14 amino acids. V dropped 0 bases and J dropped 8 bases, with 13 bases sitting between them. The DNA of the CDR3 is TGCAGTGCTAGAGATCTAAGGGTCTCAGAAAAACTGTTTTTT. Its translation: CSARDLRVSEKLFF.

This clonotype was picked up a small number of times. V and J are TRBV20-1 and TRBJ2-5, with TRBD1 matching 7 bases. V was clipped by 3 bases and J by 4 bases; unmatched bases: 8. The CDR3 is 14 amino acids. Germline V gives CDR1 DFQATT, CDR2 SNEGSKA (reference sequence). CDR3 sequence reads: CSARATGVGETQYF. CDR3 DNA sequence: TGCAGTGCTAGGGCCACAGGGGTAGGAGAGACCCAGTACTTC.

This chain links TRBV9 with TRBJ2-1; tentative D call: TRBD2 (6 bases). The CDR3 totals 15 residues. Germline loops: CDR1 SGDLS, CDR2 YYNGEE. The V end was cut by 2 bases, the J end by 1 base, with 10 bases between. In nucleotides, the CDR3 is TGTGCCAGCAGCGTCGTGGGGGGTTCCTACAATGAGCAGTTCTTC. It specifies CASSVVGGSYNEQFF.

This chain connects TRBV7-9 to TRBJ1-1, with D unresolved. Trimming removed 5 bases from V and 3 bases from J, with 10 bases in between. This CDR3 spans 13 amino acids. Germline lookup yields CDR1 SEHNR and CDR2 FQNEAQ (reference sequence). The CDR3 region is CASSETVDTEAFF. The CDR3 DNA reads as TGTGCCAGCAGCGAAACAGTAGACACTGAAGCTTTCTTT.

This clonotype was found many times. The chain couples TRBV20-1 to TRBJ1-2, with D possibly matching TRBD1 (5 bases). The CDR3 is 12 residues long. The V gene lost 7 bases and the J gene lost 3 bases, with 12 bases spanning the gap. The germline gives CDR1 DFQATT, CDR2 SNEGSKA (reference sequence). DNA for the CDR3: TGCAGTGGTCAGGGTGATCACTATGGCTACACCTTC. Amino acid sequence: CSGQGDHYGYTF.

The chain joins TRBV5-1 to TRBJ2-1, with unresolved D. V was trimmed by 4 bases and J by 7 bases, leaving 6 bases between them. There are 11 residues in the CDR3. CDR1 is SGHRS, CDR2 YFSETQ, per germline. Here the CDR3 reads CASSARNEQFF. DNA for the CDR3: TGCGCCAGCAGCGCGCGGAATGAGCAGTTCTTC.

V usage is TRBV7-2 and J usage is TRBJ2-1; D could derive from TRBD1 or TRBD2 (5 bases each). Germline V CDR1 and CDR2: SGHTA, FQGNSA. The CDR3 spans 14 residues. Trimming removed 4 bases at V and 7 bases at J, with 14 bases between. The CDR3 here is CASSSGVWGNEQFF. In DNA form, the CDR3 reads TGTGCCAGCAGCTCCGGGGTTTGGGGGAATGAGCAGTTCTTC.

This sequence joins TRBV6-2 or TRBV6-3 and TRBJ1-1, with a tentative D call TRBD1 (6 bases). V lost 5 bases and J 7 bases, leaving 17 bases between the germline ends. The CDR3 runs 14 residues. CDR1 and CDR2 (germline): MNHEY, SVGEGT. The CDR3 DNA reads TGTGCCAGCAGTCCTACCGCGGACAGCATTGAAGCTTTCTTT. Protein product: CASSPTADSIEAFF.

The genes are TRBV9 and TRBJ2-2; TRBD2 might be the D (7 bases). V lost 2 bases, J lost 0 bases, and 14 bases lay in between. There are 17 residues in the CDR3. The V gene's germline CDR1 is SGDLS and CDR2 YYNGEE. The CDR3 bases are TGTGCCAGCAGCGTTTACGGGGGGCTTGCGAACACCGGGGAGCTGTTTTTT. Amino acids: CASSVYGGLANTGELFF.

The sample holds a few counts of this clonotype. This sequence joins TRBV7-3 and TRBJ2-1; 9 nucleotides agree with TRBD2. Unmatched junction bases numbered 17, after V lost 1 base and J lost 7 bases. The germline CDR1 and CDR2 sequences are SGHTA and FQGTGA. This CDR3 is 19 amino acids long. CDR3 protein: CASSLKARSGGGAVNEQFF. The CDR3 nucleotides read TGTGCCAGCAGCTTAAAGGCCCGGTCTGGCGGGGGGGCCGTGAATGAGCAGTTCTTC.

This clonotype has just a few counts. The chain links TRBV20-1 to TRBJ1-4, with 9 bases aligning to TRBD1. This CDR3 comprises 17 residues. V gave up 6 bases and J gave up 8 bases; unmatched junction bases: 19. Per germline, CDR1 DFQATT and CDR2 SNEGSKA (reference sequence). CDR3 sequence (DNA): TGCAGTGCCCTGGTCTGGACAGGGGCCCCGGGTGGGGAAAAACTGTTTTTT. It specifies CSALVWTGAPGGEKLFF.

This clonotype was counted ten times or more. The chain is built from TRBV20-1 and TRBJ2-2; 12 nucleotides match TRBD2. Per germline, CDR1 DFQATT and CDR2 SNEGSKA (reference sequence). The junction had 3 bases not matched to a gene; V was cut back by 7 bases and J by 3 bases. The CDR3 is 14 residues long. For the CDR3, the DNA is TGCAGTGGGACTAGCGGGATCGACACCGGGGAGCTGTTTTTT. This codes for CSGTSGIDTGELFF.

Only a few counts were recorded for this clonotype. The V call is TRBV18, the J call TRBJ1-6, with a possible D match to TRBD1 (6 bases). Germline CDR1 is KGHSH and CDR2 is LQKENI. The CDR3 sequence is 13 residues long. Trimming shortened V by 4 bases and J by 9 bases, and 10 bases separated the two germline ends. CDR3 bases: TGTGCCAGCTCACTAACGGACAGTTCACCCCTCCACTTT. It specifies CASSLTDSSPLHF.

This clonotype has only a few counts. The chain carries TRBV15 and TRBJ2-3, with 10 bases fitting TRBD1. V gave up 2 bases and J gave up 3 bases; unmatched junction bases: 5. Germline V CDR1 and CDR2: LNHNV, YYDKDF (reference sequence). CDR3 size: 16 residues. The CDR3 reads CATSRRTGGTTDTQYF. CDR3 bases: TGTGCCACCAGCAGACGGACAGGGGGAACTACAGATACGCAGTATTTT. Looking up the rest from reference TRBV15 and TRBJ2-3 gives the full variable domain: DAMVIQNPRYQVTQFGKPVTLSCSQTLNHNVMYWYQQKSSQAPKLLFHYYDKDFNNEADTPDNFQSRRPNTSFCFLDIRSPGLGDTAMYLCATSRRTGGTTDTQYFGPGTRLTVL.

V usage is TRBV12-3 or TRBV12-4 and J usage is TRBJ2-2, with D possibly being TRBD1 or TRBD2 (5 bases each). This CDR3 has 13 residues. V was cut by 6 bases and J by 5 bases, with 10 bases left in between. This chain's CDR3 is CASRGVGTGELFF. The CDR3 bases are TGTGCCAGCAGGGGGGTCGGAACCGGGGAGCTGTTTTTT.

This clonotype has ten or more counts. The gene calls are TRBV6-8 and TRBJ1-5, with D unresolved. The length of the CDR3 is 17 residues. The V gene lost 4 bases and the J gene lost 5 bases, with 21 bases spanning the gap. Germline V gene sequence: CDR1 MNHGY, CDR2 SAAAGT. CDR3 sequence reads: CASSCPTTPDRDQPQHF. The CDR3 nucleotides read TGTGCCAGCAGTTGCCCCACCACTCCCGATCGCGATCAGCCCCAGCATTTT.

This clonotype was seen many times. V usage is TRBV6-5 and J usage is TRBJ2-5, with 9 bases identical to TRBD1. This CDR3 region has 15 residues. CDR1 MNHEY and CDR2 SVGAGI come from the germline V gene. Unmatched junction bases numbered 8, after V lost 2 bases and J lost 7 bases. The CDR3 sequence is CASSYGTGPQGTQYF. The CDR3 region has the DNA TGTGCCAGCAGTTACGGGACAGGGCCCCAGGGGACCCAGTACTTC.

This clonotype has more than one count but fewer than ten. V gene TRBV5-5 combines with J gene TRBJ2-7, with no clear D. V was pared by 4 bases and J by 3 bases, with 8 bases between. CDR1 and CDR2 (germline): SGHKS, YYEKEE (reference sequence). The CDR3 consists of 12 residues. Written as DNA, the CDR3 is TGTGCCAGCAGCGGGGTAATCTACGAGCAGTACTTC. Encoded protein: CASSGVIYEQYF.

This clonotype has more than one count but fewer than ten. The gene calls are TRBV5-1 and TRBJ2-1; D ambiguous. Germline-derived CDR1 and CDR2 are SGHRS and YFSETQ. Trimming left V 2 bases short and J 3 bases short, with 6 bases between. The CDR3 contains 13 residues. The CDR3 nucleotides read TGCGCCAGCAGCTTCAGAAACTACAATGAGCAGTTCTTC. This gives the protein CASSFRNYNEQFF. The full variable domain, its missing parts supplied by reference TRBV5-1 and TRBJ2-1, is KAGVTQTPRYLIKTRGQQVTLSCSPISGHRSVSWYQQTPGQGLQFLFEYFSETQRNKGNFPGRFSGRQFSNSRSEMNVSTLELGDSALYLCASSFRNYNEQFFGPGTRLTVL.

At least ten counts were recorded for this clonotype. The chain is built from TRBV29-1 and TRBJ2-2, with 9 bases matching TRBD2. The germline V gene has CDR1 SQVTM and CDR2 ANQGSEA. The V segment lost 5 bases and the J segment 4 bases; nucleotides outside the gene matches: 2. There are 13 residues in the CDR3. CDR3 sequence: CSVQTSGTGELFF. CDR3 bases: TGCAGCGTTCAGACTAGCGGCACCGGGGAGCTGTTTTTT.

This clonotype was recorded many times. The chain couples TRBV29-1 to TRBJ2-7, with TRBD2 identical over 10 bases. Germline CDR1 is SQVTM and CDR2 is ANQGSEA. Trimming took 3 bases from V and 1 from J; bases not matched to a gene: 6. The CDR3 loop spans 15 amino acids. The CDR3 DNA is TGCAGCGTTGAGCACCTAGCGGGAGCATCCTACGAGCAGTACTTC. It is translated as CSVEHLAGASYEQYF.

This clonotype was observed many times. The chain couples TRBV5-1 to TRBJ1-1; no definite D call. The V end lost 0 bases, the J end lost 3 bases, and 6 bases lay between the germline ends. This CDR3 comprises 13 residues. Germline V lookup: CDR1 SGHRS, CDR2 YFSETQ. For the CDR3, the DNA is TGCGCCAGCAGCTTGGGTGGCGACACTGAAGCTTTCTTT. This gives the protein CASSLGGDTEAFF. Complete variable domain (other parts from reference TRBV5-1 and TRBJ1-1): KAGVTQTPRYLIKTRGQQVTLSCSPISGHRSVSWYQQTPGQGLQFLFEYFSETQRNKGNFPGRFSGRQFSNSRSEMNVSTLELGDSALYLCASSLGGDTEAFFGQGTRLTVV.

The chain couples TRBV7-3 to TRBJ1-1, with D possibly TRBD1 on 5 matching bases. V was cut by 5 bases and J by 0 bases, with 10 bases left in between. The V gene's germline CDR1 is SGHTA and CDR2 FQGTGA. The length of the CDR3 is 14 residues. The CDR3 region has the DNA TGTGCCAGCAGCCCAAACAGGATGAACACTGAAGCTTTCTTT. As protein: CASSPNRMNTEAFF.

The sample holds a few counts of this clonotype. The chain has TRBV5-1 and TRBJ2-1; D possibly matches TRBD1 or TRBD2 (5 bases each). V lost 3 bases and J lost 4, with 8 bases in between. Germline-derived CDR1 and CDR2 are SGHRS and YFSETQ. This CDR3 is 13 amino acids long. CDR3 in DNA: TGCGCCAGCAGCTGGGACGCTTACAATGAGCAGTTCTTC. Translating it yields CASSWDAYNEQFF. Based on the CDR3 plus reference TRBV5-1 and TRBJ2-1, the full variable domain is KAGVTQTPRYLIKTRGQQVTLSCSPISGHRSVSWYQQTPGQGLQFLFEYFSETQRNKGNFPGRFSGRQFSNSRSEMNVSTLELGDSALYLCASSWDAYNEQFFGPGTRLTVL.

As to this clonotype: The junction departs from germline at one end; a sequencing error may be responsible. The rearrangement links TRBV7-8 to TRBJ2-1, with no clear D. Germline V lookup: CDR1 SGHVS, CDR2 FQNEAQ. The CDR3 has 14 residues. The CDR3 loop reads CASNLAGFRSEQFF. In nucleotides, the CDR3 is TGTGCCAGCAACTTAGCTGGGTTTCGGAGTGAGCAGTTCTTC.

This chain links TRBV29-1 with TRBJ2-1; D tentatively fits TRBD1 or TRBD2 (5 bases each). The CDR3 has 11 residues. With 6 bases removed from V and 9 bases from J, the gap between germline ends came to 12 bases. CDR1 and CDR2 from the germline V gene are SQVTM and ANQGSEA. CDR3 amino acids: CSVPSGREQFF. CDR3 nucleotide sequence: TGCAGCGTGCCATCGGGACGTGAGCAGTTCTTC.

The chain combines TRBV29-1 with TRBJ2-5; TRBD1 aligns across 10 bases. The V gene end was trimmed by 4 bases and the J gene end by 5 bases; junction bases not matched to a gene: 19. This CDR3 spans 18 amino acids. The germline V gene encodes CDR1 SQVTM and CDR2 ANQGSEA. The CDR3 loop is CSVGLRQGALVGDETQYF. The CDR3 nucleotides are TGCAGCGTTGGGCTGAGACAGGGGGCCCTGGTGGGGGATGAGACCCAGTACTTC.

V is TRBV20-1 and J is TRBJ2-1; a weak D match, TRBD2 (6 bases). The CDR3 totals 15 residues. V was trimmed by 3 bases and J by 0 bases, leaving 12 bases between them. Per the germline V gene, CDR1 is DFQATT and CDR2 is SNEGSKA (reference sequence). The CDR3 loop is CSASQSGVSYNEQFF. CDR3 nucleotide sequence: TGCAGTGCTAGTCAGTCGGGAGTCTCCTACAATGAGCAGTTCTTC.